This paragraph covers one TCR beta chain sequence. Its antigen is as yet unknown. Germline V CDR1 and CDR2: MRHNA, SNTAGT. J gave up 8 bases and V 4 bases, and 14 bases lay outside the gene matches. The CDR3 has 18 amino acids. Measured with immunoSEQ multiplex PCR; TCRdb has only the in-frame clones, and not every one. The sample has 25,000 to 30,000 clones; 82% are singletons. This record belongs to a study of neoadjuvant nivolumab and ipilimumab in lung cancer. General study findings and limits: Only a small number of samples underwent TCR sequencing. Resected-tumor TCR richness correlated positively with pretherapy blood richness. Only two of four nivolumab-treated tumors gained richness and clonality by surgery. TCR richness and clonality were higher in tumors than adjacent uninvolved lung.

The sequencing here drew on tumor tissue, taken after neoadjuvant nivolumab, alone or with ipilimumab, at or shortly before surgery. This rearrangement joins TRBV6-4 to TRBJ2-1, with 13 nucleotides matching TRBD2. This clonotype was sampled from an adult with non-small cell lung cancer. The DNA for the CDR3 is TGTGCCAGCAGTGTGTCAGTTAGGACTAGCGGGAGTCTCGATGAGCAGTTCTTC. It is translated as CASSVSVRTSGSLDEQFF.